The 24 T cell receptor beta chains below were found in one sample sequenced in a study of blood T cells in healthy people across ages. A second roughly 7 to 12 cycle PCR used barcoded and J-beta primers. TCRdb independently ran MiXCR on the 5' RACE reads; one entry per CDR3 protein. The sample lists about 1 million distinct CDR3 sequences; 35% to 50% were seen once. Specimen: blood. The source is a woman aged 55-70 years in good health.

This clonotype was seen only a few times. The chain employs TRBV7-2 and TRBJ2-5; perhaps D is TRBD1 or TRBD2 (6 bases each). Germline CDR1 and CDR2: SGHTA and FQGNSA. The CDR3 is 11 amino acids. V dropped 5 bases and J dropped 9 bases, with 10 bases sitting between them. CDR3 amino acids: CASSPGAAQYF. CDR3 DNA sequence: TGTGCCAGCAGCCCGGGGGCTGCCCAGTACTTC.

The chain is built from TRBV3-1 and TRBJ2-4; D possibly uses TRBD1 or TRBD2 (5 bases each). The CDR3 covers 13 residues. The germline V and J ends were trimmed by 3 bases and 4 bases, with 7 bases remaining between them. In germline, CDR1 is LGHDT, CDR2 YNNKEL (reference sequence). CDR3 DNA: TGTGCCAGCAGCCAGTGGGGGAAAAACATTCAGTACTTC. Its translation: CASSQWGKNIQYF.

The chain links TRBV6-6 to TRBJ2-2; D is possibly TRBD2 (6 bases). Germline loops: CDR1 MNHNY, CDR2 SVGAGI (reference sequence). The CDR3 runs 13 residues. V lost 2 bases and J lost 7, with 8 bases in between. The CDR3 DNA is TGTGCCAGCAGTTACCAGACTAGCGGGGAGCTGTTTTTT. This encodes CASSYQTSGELFF.

This clonotype was counted a few times. The chain employs TRBV6-5 and TRBJ2-5, with D perhaps matching TRBD2 (5 bases). V lost 5 bases to trimming and J lost 2 bases, with 9 bases between them. CDR3 length: 13 amino acids. From germline, CDR1 is MNHEY and CDR2 SVGAGI. This CDR3 reads CASSASGQETQYF. The CDR3 region has the DNA TGTGCCAGCAGTGCCTCGGGGCAAGAGACCCAGTACTTC.

The chain has TRBV4-1 and TRBJ2-1, with 9 bases matching TRBD2. V trimming: 7 bases; J trimming: 9 bases; junction bases outside the gene matches: 16. Germline V CDR1 and CDR2: MGHRA, YSYEKL. The length of the CDR3 is 16 residues. The CDR3 DNA follows: TGCGCCAGCAATCCGAAGGGGTTAGCGGGAGTTGGTGAGCAGTTCTTC. Amino acid sequence: CASNPKGLAGVGEQFF.

This clonotype showed up just once. The genes are TRBV27 and TRBJ2-7, with 9 positions matching TRBD1. J was trimmed by 3 bases and V by 3 bases; bases with no gene match: 3. This CDR3 contains 14 residues. CDR1 and CDR2 (germline): MNHEY, SMNVEV (reference sequence). CDR3 DNA sequence: TGTGCCAGCAGTTTTTGGGGACAGGGCTACGAGCAGTACTTC. Translated: CASSFWGQGYEQYF.

The rearrangement links TRBV10-3 to TRBJ2-6; 7 bases match TRBD1. The CDR3 is 18 amino acids. V lost 3 bases, J lost 0 bases, and 8 bases stayed unmatched. CDR1 is ENHRY and CDR2 is SYGVKD in the germline V gene. The CDR3 loop reads CAISDYGTENSGANVLTF. In nucleotides, the CDR3 is TGTGCCATCAGTGACTACGGGACAGAAAACTCTGGGGCCAACGTCCTGACTTTC.

This clonotype was found a few times. The chain employs TRBV12-3 or TRBV12-4 and TRBJ1-1; D remains ambiguous. V was trimmed by 6 bases and J by 8 bases, leaving 13 bases between them. This CDR3 contains 12 residues. The CDR3 DNA is TGTGCCAGCAGGTTCCGTAGGGAGGAAGCTTTCTTT. It encodes CASRFRREEAFF.

About this clonotype: One end of the junction varies from germline; a read error may be responsible. The chain combines TRBV27 with TRBJ2-1, with TRBD2 identical over 11 bases. The CDR3 is made up of 17 amino acids. Germline lookup yields CDR1 MNHEY and CDR2 SMNVEV (reference sequence). The chain's CDR3 is CASTLAGGPGSYNEQFF. Here the CDR3 DNA reads TGTGCCAGCACTTTAGCGGGAGGGCCCGGCTCCTACAATGAGCAGTTCTTC.

The chain has TRBV6-1 and TRBJ1-4; 10 nucleotides match TRBD1. The CDR3 is 13 amino acids. With 10 bases clipped from V and 6 bases from J, the junction kept 5 bases outside the gene matches. CDR1 is MNHNS and CDR2 is SASEGT in the germline V gene. Here the CDR3 reads CATRGQGYEKLFF. The DNA of the CDR3 is TGTGCCACCCGGGGACAGGGGTATGAAAAACTGTTTTTT.

V and J are TRBV7-6 and TRBJ2-3; D ambiguous. The length of the CDR3 is 13 residues. The V gene lost 2 bases and the J gene lost 3 bases, with 6 bases spanning the gap. Germline V gives CDR1 SGHVS, CDR2 FNYEAQ. The CDR3 DNA reads TGTGCCAGCAGCTTACCGGAGACAGATACGCAGTATTTT. Its protein product is CASSLPETDTQYF.

This CDR3 reads CASRQQGIHEQYF. The CDR3 DNA is TGTGCCAGCAGGCAACAGGGAATCCACGAGCAGTACTTC. The rearrangement uses TRBV2 and TRBJ2-7, with a tentative D call TRBD1 (6 bases). This CDR3 has 13 residues. V was clipped by 6 bases and J by 5 bases, with 14 bases between them. Germline V gene sequence: CDR1 SNHLY, CDR2 FYNNEI.

The V gene is TRBV27, the J gene TRBJ2-7, with 10 bases that match TRBD1. V shed 5 bases and J 6 bases; nucleotides not matched to a gene: 7. This CDR3 contains 14 residues. Germline lookup yields CDR1 MNHEY and CDR2 SMNVEV (reference sequence). The CDR3, as DNA: TGTGCCAGCAGTCTACGGACAGGGGGGTCCGAGCAGTACTTC. The encoded protein is CASSLRTGGSEQYF.

This clonotype was seen just once. A much bigger clone sits one base away, suggesting this may be a read error. The V call is TRBV29-1, the J call TRBJ2-5; 11 nucleotides match TRBD1. The CDR3 length is 16 residues. The germline gives CDR1 SQVTM, CDR2 ANQGSEA. The CDR3 loop reads CSVEEGQGAYGEAQYF. In nucleotides, the CDR3 is TGCAGCGTTGAAGAAGGACAGGGGGCGTATGGAGAGGCCCAGTACTTC.

The chain uses TRBV20-1 and TRBJ2-7, with 9 bases fitting TRBD2. In germline, CDR1 is DFQATT, CDR2 SNEGSKA (reference sequence). There are 14 residues in the CDR3. The V gene end was trimmed by 3 bases and the J gene end by 1 base; junction bases not matched to a gene: 4. CDR3 in DNA: TGCAGTGCTAGCATTAGCGGGGGTTCCTACGAGCAGTACTTC. Its translation: CSASISGGSYEQYF.

V usage is TRBV27 and J usage is TRBJ1-6; no clear D gene. The V and J ends lost 3 bases and 7 bases respectively, with 7 bases between them. CDR1 and CDR2 (germline): MNHEY, SMNVEV (reference sequence). This CDR3 is built from 13 residues. CDR3 sequence reads: CASSFTENSPLHF. CDR3 DNA: TGTGCCAGCAGTTTTACGGAAAATTCACCCCTCCACTTT.

This clonotype was counted between two and nine times. The chain uses TRBV5-1 and TRBJ2-1; 9 bases agree with TRBD1. V lost 4 bases to trimming and J lost 2 bases; unmatched junction nucleotides: 7. This CDR3 region has 16 residues. Per germline, CDR1 SGHRS and CDR2 YFSETQ. CDR3 sequence (DNA): TGCGCCAGCAGCGGGGACCGGGACAGGGCCTACAATGAGCAGTTCTTC. Encoded protein: CASSGDRDRAYNEQFF.

The table lists this clonotype with a few counts. The chain combines TRBV11-2 with TRBJ2-3, with 11 bases aligning to TRBD2. V dropped 5 bases and J dropped 3; count of bases not matched to a gene: 10. The germline gives CDR1 SGHAT, CDR2 FQNNGV. This CDR3 region has 17 residues. The CDR3 bases are TGTGCCAGCAGCCCTCTAGCGGGAGGTGACAAGACAGATACGCAGTATTTT. Residues: CASSPLAGGDKTDTQYF. The whole variable domain, filled in from reference TRBV11-2 and TRBJ2-3, reads EAGVAQSPRYKIIEKRQSVAFWCNPISGHATLYWYQQILGQGPKLLIQFQNNGVVDDSQLPKDRFSAERLKGVDSTLKIQPAKLEDSAVYLCASSPLAGGDKTDTQYFGPGTRLTVL.

The V and J genes are TRBV7-2 and TRBJ2-7, with D possibly TRBD2 on 6 matching bases. Germline-derived CDR1 and CDR2 are SGHTA and FQGNSA. The CDR3 contains 16 residues. Trimming cost V 1 base and J 3 bases, with 16 bases left between them. The CDR3 sequence: CASSLVPGTPFYEQYF. CDR3 DNA: TGTGCCAGCAGCTTAGTCCCCGGGACTCCATTCTACGAGCAGTACTTC.

This chain links TRBV14 with TRBJ1-2; tentatively, D is TRBD1 (5 bases). In germline, CDR1 is SGHDN, CDR2 FVKESK. CDR3 length: 15 amino acids. V was clipped by 2 bases and J by 4 bases, with 14 bases between them. In DNA, the CDR3 is TGTGCCAGCAGCCAATCCGGGACGGCGGCCTATGGCTACACCTTC. Its protein is CASSQSGTAAYGYTF.

The chain has TRBV5-1 and TRBJ2-7, with D possibly matching TRBD2 (6 bases). Germline V gene lookup returns CDR1 SGHRS and CDR2 YFSETQ. CDR3 length: 15 amino acids. V lost 4 bases to trimming and J lost 0 bases, with 14 bases between them. In DNA form, the CDR3 reads TGCGCCAGCAGCCCCATGGGGAGGTCCTCCTACGAGCAGTACTTC. This encodes CASSPMGRSSYEQYF. The full variable domain, rest sourced from reference TRBV5-1 and TRBJ2-7, is KAGVTQTPRYLIKTRGQQVTLSCSPISGHRSVSWYQQTPGQGLQFLFEYFSETQRNKGNFPGRFSGRQFSNSRSEMNVSTLELGDSALYLCASSPMGRSSYEQYFGPGTRLTVT.

This clonotype was counted only a few times. The V and J genes are TRBV29-1 and TRBJ2-4; 7 bases are a match to TRBD1. The CDR3 spans 15 residues. Germline V gene lookup returns CDR1 SQVTM and CDR2 ANQGSEA. Unmatched junction bases numbered 10, after V lost 0 bases and J lost 8 bases. The CDR3 DNA reads TGCAGCGTTGAAGATTACGGTCAAGGGGGCGACATTCAGTACTTC. It specifies CSVEDYGQGGDIQYF.

This clonotype turned up a few times. V usage is TRBV2 and J usage is TRBJ2-1, with 8 bases lining up with TRBD1. Germline V CDR1 and CDR2: SNHLY, FYNNEI. The CDR3 has 12 amino acids. Trimming cost V 8 bases and J 7 bases; bases outside gene matches: 4. The chain's CDR3 is CASLQGGNEQFF. The CDR3 DNA follows: TGTGCCAGCCTACAGGGGGGAAATGAGCAGTTCTTC.

This clonotype came up many times. The gene calls are TRBV6-1 and TRBJ2-3; TRBD2 matches at 8 bases. This CDR3 region has 12 residues. The germline V gene encodes CDR1 MNHNS and CDR2 SASEGT. After removal of 5 bases from V and 5 bases from J, the junction contained 0 bases not matched to a gene. The CDR3 region has the DNA TGTGCCAGCAGTACTAGCGGAGATACGCAGTATTTT. This encodes CASSTSGDTQYF.